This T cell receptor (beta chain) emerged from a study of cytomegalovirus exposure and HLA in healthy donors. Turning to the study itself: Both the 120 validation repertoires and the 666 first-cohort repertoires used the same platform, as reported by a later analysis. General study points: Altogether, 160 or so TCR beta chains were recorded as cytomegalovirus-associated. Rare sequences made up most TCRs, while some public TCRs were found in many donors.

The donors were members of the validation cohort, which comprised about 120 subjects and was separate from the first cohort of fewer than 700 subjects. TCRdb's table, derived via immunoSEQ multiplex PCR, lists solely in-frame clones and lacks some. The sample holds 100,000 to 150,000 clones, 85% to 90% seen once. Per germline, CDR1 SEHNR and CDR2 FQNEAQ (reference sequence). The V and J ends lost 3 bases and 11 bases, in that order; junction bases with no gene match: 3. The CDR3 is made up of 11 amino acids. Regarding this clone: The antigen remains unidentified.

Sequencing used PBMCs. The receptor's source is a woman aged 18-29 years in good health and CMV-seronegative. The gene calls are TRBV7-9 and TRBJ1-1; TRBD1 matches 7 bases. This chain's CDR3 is CASSLGQHAFF. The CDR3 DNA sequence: TGTGCCAGCAGCTTGGGACAGCACGCTTTCTTT.